This TCR beta chain was captured in a study of cytomegalovirus exposure and HLA in healthy donors. Study-level background: The Caucasian-associated ancestry cluster held over 65% of more than 350 genotyped donors. Broader study findings: Reportedly, diagnosis of cytomegalovirus status by the classifier showed high specificity and sensitivity. The study designated around 150 TCR beta chains cytomegalovirus-associated. A missense DCLRE1C variant was associated with V- and J-gene trimming of TCR beta chains in a later analysis, and an independent cohort replicated the association.

With respect to this clone: Its antigen is undetermined. At one end, the junction sequence differs from germline, possibly due to a read error.

The CDR3 consists of 12 residues. Germline CDR1 is MGHDK and CDR2 is SYGVNS. Primers included in the PCR were 60 Vbeta and 13 Jbeta primers. The assay was immunoSEQ multiplex PCR, and TCRdb's table has in-frame clones only and misses some. The sample holds tens of thousands of clones, roughly 84% seen once. The sequenced sample was PBMCs. This chain connects TRBV25-1 to TRBJ1-1; D unresolved. This receptor was taken from a woman aged 45-65 years in good health and CMV-seronegative. Written as DNA, the CDR3 is TGTGCCGGCAGTGAGGTAGTTGGTGAAGCTTTCTTT. Protein: CAGSEVVGEAFF.